The 27 T cell receptor beta chains below all came from one sample that was sequenced in a study of T-cell reconstitution after alpha-beta-depleted transplantation in children. Molecular barcoding with unique molecular identifiers was used for the TCRbeta library. TCRdb used MiXCR to reprocess the PCR reads, holding one entry per CDR3 protein. The sample has approximately 510,000 distinct CDR3 sequences; approximately 16% are singletons. The material sequenced was PBMCs from the stem cell graft donor, taken from the stem cell graft. The receptor set was obtained from a human donor who donated a stem cell graft to a child with acute lymphoblastic leukemia.

This clonotype was seen a few times. CDR3 nucleotide sequence: TGCGCCAGCAGTTTAGGGACAGGGTACACCGGGGAGCTGTTTTTT. Its protein product is CASSLGTGYTGELFF. The chain joins TRBV5-1 to TRBJ2-2; 9 bases map to TRBD1. Losses at the gene ends were 5 bases for V and 3 bases for J; bases not matched to a gene: 5. The CDR3 length is 15 residues. Looked up from germline, CDR1 is SGHRS and CDR2 is YFSETQ. Variable domain in full (rest from reference TRBV5-1 and TRBJ2-2): KAGVTQTPRYLIKTRGQQVTLSCSPISGHRSVSWYQQTPGQGLQFLFEYFSETQRNKGNFPGRFSGRQFSNSRSEMNVSTLELGDSALYLCASSLGTGYTGELFFGEGSRLTVL.

This clonotype was picked up a small number of times. This chain uses TRBV12-3 or TRBV12-4 with TRBJ2-7; D might be TRBD2 (6 bases). The CDR3 runs 15 residues. V lost 5 bases, J lost 2 bases, and 16 bases lay in between. The DNA of the CDR3 is TGTGCCAGCAGTCTCCAGGGAGGCCTCCCCTACGAGCAGTACTTC. Translation gives CASSLQGGLPYEQYF.

V gene TRBV15 combines with J gene TRBJ2-6; TRBD1 or TRBD2 may be the D gene (5 bases each). V was pared by 0 bases and J by 0 bases, with 12 bases between. The CDR3 covers 18 residues. Germline V gene data show CDR1 as LNHNV and CDR2 as YYDKDF (reference sequence). The CDR3 region has the DNA TGTGCCACCAGCAGAGAAAGACTTGGGGGCTCTGGGGCCAACGTCCTGACTTTC. It is translated as CATSRERLGGSGANVLTF.

This clonotype was observed many times. The chain is built from TRBV12-3 or TRBV12-4 and TRBJ1-1; D unclear. Between the trimmed V and J ends, which lost 7 bases and 0 bases, there was a span of 15 bases. There are 15 residues in the CDR3. This CDR3 reads CASTNHGFMNTEAFF. CDR3 sequence (DNA): TGTGCCAGCACCAACCATGGGTTTATGAACACTGAAGCTTTCTTT.

V is TRBV5-1 and J is TRBJ2-5, with D possibly being TRBD2 (5 bases). V was pared by 3 bases and J by 1 base, with 10 bases between. CDR1 is SGHRS, CDR2 YFSETQ, per germline. The CDR3 totals 14 residues. CDR3 coding DNA: TGCGCCAGCAGCTGGAACGGGGTCCAAGAGACCCAGTACTTC. It specifies CASSWNGVQETQYF. The whole variable domain, filled in from reference TRBV5-1 and TRBJ2-5, reads KAGVTQTPRYLIKTRGQQVTLSCSPISGHRSVSWYQQTPGQGLQFLFEYFSETQRNKGNFPGRFSGRQFSNSRSEMNVSTLELGDSALYLCASSWNGVQETQYFGPGTRLLVL.

This clonotype was seen more than once but under ten times. The chain links TRBV5-5 to TRBJ2-7, with 8 bases identical to TRBD2. The V segment lost 10 bases and the J segment 4 bases; nucleotides outside the gene matches: 10. CDR1 and CDR2 from the germline V gene are SGHKS and YYEKEE (reference sequence). The CDR3 is made up of 13 amino acids. CDR3 coding DNA: TGTGCCCTCCAGGCGAGCGGGAGTTACGAGCAGTACTTC. Residues: CALQASGSYEQYF.

This chain links TRBV11-2 with TRBJ2-1, with 11 bases aligning to TRBD1. This CDR3 is built from 17 residues. The V and J ends lost 0 bases and 3 bases, in that order; junction bases with no gene match: 4. The germline V gene has CDR1 SGHAT and CDR2 FQNNGV. The CDR3 DNA reads TGTGCCAGCAGCTTAGATCCGGACAGGGGGCTCTACAATGAGCAGTTCTTC. Encoded protein: CASSLDPDRGLYNEQFF.

The chain employs TRBV20-1 and TRBJ1-4, with TRBD1 identical over 8 bases. The CDR3 runs to 12 residues. Trimming took 3 bases from V and 7 from J; bases not matched to a gene: 1. The V gene's germline CDR1 is DFQATT and CDR2 SNEGSKA (reference sequence). For the CDR3, the DNA is TGCAGTGCTAGCGACAGGGGTGAAAAACTGTTTTTT. As protein: CSASDRGEKLFF.

The V and J genes are TRBV11-2 and TRBJ2-1; 10 positions match TRBD2. Germline lookup yields CDR1 SGHAT and CDR2 FQNNGV. V shed 5 bases, J shed 8 bases, and the junction held 9 bases outside the gene matches. The CDR3 covers 15 residues. CDR3 nucleotides: TGTGCCAGCAGCCCCACTAGCGGGACCATTCATGAGCAGTTCTTC. It translates to CASSPTSGTIHEQFF.

The chain employs TRBV27 and TRBJ1-1; D is ambiguous. Trimming left V 7 bases short and J 3 bases short, with 3 bases between. The CDR3 spans 10 residues. CDR1 is MNHEY, CDR2 SMNVEV, per germline (reference sequence). The CDR3 loop reads CASNYTEAFF. As DNA, the CDR3 is TGTGCCAGCAACTACACTGAAGCTTTCTTT.

This clonotype is categorized as medium-sized (0.01 to 0.1%). The chain carries TRBV20-1 and TRBJ2-7; possible D gene TRBD2, 6 bases. Trimming removed 3 bases at V and 3 bases at J, with 9 bases between. The CDR3 totals 12 residues. Germline assignment: CDR1 DFQATT and CDR2 SNEGSKA (reference sequence). The CDR3 protein is CSARGLLYEQYF. In DNA form, the CDR3 reads TGCAGTGCTAGGGGACTTCTCTACGAGCAGTACTTC.

The chain uses TRBV7-6 and TRBJ1-5, with TRBD1 matching 9 bases. Germline trimming cut 6 bases from V and 3 bases from J; bases unmatched to any gene: 6. This CDR3 spans 15 amino acids. CDR1 is SGHVS and CDR2 is FNYEAQ in the germline V gene. The CDR3 DNA reads as TGTGCCAGCAGTCCCGGGACAGGGCACAATCAGCCCCAGCATTTT. Translation gives CASSPGTGHNQPQHF.

The chain has TRBV19 and TRBJ2-7, with TRBD1 matching over 8 bases. The CDR3 length is 14 residues. Germline V gene lookup returns CDR1 LNHDA and CDR2 SQIVND (reference sequence). The V and J ends lost 6 bases and 3 bases, in that order; junction bases with no gene match: 7. The CDR3 nucleotides are TGTGCCAGTAGACAGACAGGGGCGGGCTACGAGCAGTACTTC. Translated, it gives CASRQTGAGYEQYF.

This sequence joins TRBV24-1 and TRBJ2-1, with 13 bases that match TRBD2. Germline V gene data show CDR1 as KGHDR and CDR2 as SFDVKD. The CDR3 has 14 residues. V shed 6 bases and J 6 bases; nucleotides not matched to a gene: 1. CDR3 nucleotide sequence: TGTGCCACCAGTACTAGCGGGAGGGTCAATGAGCAGTTCTTC. Translating gives CATSTSGRVNEQFF.

This clonotype has a handful of counts. The chain is built from TRBV27 and TRBJ1-5; D gene uncertain. This CDR3 has 14 amino acids. The V and J ends lost 5 bases and 3 bases respectively, with 11 bases between them. The V gene's germline CDR1 is MNHEY and CDR2 SMNVEV (reference sequence). CDR3 residues: CASSPLGLNQPQHF. CDR3 nucleotide sequence: TGTGCCAGCAGTCCTCTGGGCCTCAATCAGCCCCAGCATTTT.

This rearrangement joins TRBV12-3 or TRBV12-4 to TRBJ2-7; D is perhaps TRBD2 (6 bases). The length of the CDR3 is 17 residues. The V end was cut by 6 bases, the J end by 0 bases, with 21 bases between. The CDR3 nucleotides are TGTGCCAGCAGCTCAACTCCGGGACTTTTGAGCTCCTACGAGCAGTACTTC. As protein: CASSSTPGLLSSYEQYF.

This clonotype was found many times. The gene calls are TRBV4-1 and TRBJ2-7; 10 bases are shared with TRBD2. Losses at the gene ends were 2 bases for V and 6 bases for J; bases not matched to a gene: 7. This CDR3 is built from 15 residues. Germline loops: CDR1 MGHRA, CDR2 YSYEKL. CDR3 sequence: CASSQLAGVRREQYF. In DNA form, the CDR3 reads TGCGCCAGCAGCCAACTAGCGGGAGTTCGGCGCGAGCAGTACTTC.

This chain uses TRBV9 with TRBJ1-2; 7 nucleotides agree with TRBD1. CDR3 length: 14 residues. CDR1 is SGDLS and CDR2 is YYNGEE in the germline V gene. V dropped 0 bases and J dropped 10; count of bases not matched to a gene: 9. The CDR3 protein is CASSVEGGASDYTF. CDR3 nucleotides: TGTGCCAGCAGCGTAGAAGGGGGCGCATCGGACTACACCTTC.

V usage is TRBV15 and J usage is TRBJ1-1; maybe TRBD1 (5 bases). V lost 0 bases and J 6 bases, leaving 17 bases between the germline ends. This CDR3 region has 16 residues. Per the germline V gene, CDR1 is LNHNV and CDR2 is YYDKDF (reference sequence). CDR3 in amino acids: CATSRDVGARDPEAFF. In DNA form, the CDR3 reads TGTGCCACCAGCAGAGATGTAGGGGCGCGGGACCCTGAAGCTTTCTTT.

CDR3 sequence: CATSDVDRGPWEQPQHF. CDR3 bases: TGTGCCACCAGTGATGTGGACAGGGGGCCATGGGAACAGCCCCAGCATTTT. This chain connects TRBV24-1 to TRBJ1-5; 11 positions agree with TRBD1. Germline trimming cut 3 bases from V and 7 bases from J; bases unmatched to any gene: 10. Germline V gives CDR1 KGHDR, CDR2 SFDVKD. The CDR3 sequence is 17 residues long.

This clonotype was observed a few times. This rearrangement joins TRBV12-3 or TRBV12-4 to TRBJ1-5; TRBD1 matches at 8 bases. The CDR3 covers 14 residues. The J segment lost 7 bases and the V segment lost 4 bases, leaving 6 bases of the junction unmatched. The chain's CDR3 is CASSYRGGGQPQHF. CDR3 DNA sequence: TGTGCCAGCAGTTACAGGGGGGGGGGACAGCCCCAGCATTTT.

This clonotype has more than one count but fewer than ten. V usage is TRBV7-9 and J usage is TRBJ2-3, with 13 bases fitting TRBD2. Germline CDR1 reads SEHNR; CDR2 reads FQNEAQ (reference sequence). Germline trimming cut 2 bases from V and 1 base from J; bases unmatched to any gene: 3. The CDR3 runs to 17 residues. CDR3 loop: CASSLRLAGGGTDTQYF. The CDR3, as DNA: TGTGCCAGCAGCTTACGACTAGCGGGAGGAGGCACAGATACGCAGTATTTT.

This chain connects TRBV7-2 to TRBJ2-7; D is perhaps TRBD1 (6 bases). With 5 bases removed from V and 4 bases from J, the gap between germline ends came to 12 bases. This CDR3 has 13 residues. Germline V gene lookup returns CDR1 SGHTA and CDR2 FQGNSA. CDR3 coding DNA: TGTGCCAGCAGCGTATCCAGGGGATACGAGCAGTACTTC. Translating it yields CASSVSRGYEQYF.

V gene TRBV20-1 combines with J gene TRBJ1-1; D is perhaps TRBD1 (6 bases). This CDR3 contains 12 residues. Trimming removed 4 bases from V and 10 bases from J, with 16 bases in between. Looked up from germline, CDR1 is DFQATT and CDR2 is SNEGSKA (reference sequence). The CDR3 loop is CSATPWGRGAFF. CDR3 DNA: TGCAGTGCTACCCCGTGGGGGCGCGGAGCTTTCTTT.

The V and J genes are TRBV29-1 and TRBJ2-7, with TRBD1 matching 7 bases. CDR3 size: 14 residues. Germline assignment: CDR1 SQVTM and CDR2 ANQGSEA. Unmatched junction bases numbered 9, after V lost 4 bases and J lost 3 bases. The chain's CDR3 is CSVVVGTDDYEQYF. The CDR3 DNA reads TGCAGCGTTGTCGTCGGGACAGATGACTACGAGCAGTACTTC.

This clonotype was detected only a few times. This chain uses TRBV7-9 with TRBJ2-1, with a tentative D call TRBD2 (7 bases). From germline, CDR1 is SEHNR and CDR2 FQNEAQ (reference sequence). V gave up 0 bases and J gave up 1 base, with 13 bases separating them. CDR3 size: 17 residues. The CDR3 loop reads CASSLAFGGPSYNEQFF. DNA of the CDR3: TGTGCCAGCAGCTTAGCATTCGGGGGGCCGTCCTACAATGAGCAGTTCTTC.

The J gene is TRBJ2-7, the V gene TRBV5-1; 11 bases line up with TRBD2. CDR1 is SGHRS and CDR2 is YFSETQ in the germline V gene. The CDR3 spans 15 residues. Germline trimming cut 0 bases from V and 3 bases from J; bases unmatched to any gene: 2. CDR3 coding DNA: TGCGCCAGCAGCTTGGTAGCGGGAGGGCTCTACGAGCAGTACTTC. Protein product: CASSLVAGGLYEQYF.